The following is a T cell receptor (beta chain) sequence with its context. Its binding antigen is unknown. Base-call qualities are not available, and no considerably larger clone is one nucleotide away. The data are from a study of cytomegalovirus exposure and HLA in healthy donors (dated by TCRdb to about 2017). Regarding the complete study: An earlier analysis of roughly 500 of the donors reported 276 Gb of sequence data and 117 million unique TCR beta sequences from 150 million to 200 million T cells. The T cell repertoires of 550 to 850 subjects were profiled by immunosequencing and related to cytomegalovirus serostatus. The study combined high-throughput TCR immunosequencing, statistical association of individual TCRs with disease status, and machine learning to predict cytomegalovirus infection status. Besides the first cohort of 550 to 750 subjects, a separate validation cohort made up of roughly 120 different subjects was used. All discovery cohort repertoires had been generated using a single sequencing platform. Of the approximately 400 genotyped donors, around 81% fell in the genetic ancestry cluster associated with self-reported Caucasian donors. To decide whether each TCR beta V gene segment behaved as functional or pseudogenic, an earlier analysis of some 600 of the donors relied on high-throughput TCR beta sequencing. Among about 390 genotyped donors of the cohort, an average of around 240,000 unique TCR beta nucleotide sequences were sequenced per donor, around 20% of them non-productive. Rather than using new phenotypic data, the later analysis identified candidate immune exposures from TCR beta sequences and from how often those sequences occurred across donors. Roughly 300 gigabases of sequencing data and roughly 80 million unique TCR sequences made up an early release that covered approximately 650 HLA-typed donors. A later genetic analysis used genome-wide SNP genotypes for about 60% of the roughly 700 donors, treating that subset as a discovery cohort. The study aimed to test whether signatures of past pathogen exposure could be identified by cataloging public T cell receptors. Because of strong linkage in the cohort, five DR-DQ haplotypes were treated as single units for association and clustering. Both class I and class II loci were covered by HLA typing, at four-digit resolution. Alongside the repertoire data, information on donor age, sex, ethnicity and CMV serostatus was compiled. In a later analysis, previously published TCR beta repertoires from 666 donors were re-analyzed and high-resolution HLA genotyping was added so that TCR occurrence patterns could be studied. The number of typed donors differed by locus: about 620-640 for A, B, C, DRB1 and DQB1; approximately 520 for DQA1; approximately 600 for DPA1; and around 470 for DPB1.

The cohort consisted of 650 to 700 healthy bone marrow donors. At the time of sampling, every cohort member was nominally healthy, though immune exposures that went unrecorded were likely present. The donor tested CMV seronegative, placing the donor among the 350 or so seronegative members of the cohort. A peripheral blood sample was collected from each donor, and TCR beta sequencing was performed on peripheral blood mononuclear cells. Genomic DNA was extracted from the blood cell samples with the Qiagen DNeasy Blood Extraction Kit. The library was obtained by the immunoSEQ multiplex PCR assay. A mixture of 60 forward primers for TCR Vbeta segments and 13 reverse primers for TCR Jbeta segments was used in the multiplex PCR. A multiplex PCR assay on genomic DNA amplified the CDR3 region of rearranged TCR beta genes. On the Illumina HiSeq System, the amplified TCR beta libraries were sequenced as 87-base-pair reads. The source study handled its data this way. Across the 500 to 750 repertoires, a later analysis counted 75 million to 90 million unique TCR beta chains, some 11 million of which were shared by at least two donors. Raw reads were error-corrected and collapsed into unique sequences by a nearest-neighbor algorithm in which closely related sequences were merged to remove PCR and sequencing errors. V, D and J gene segments were assigned by aligning CDR3 sequences to IMGT reference sequences. Each retained sequence needed at least a six-nucleotide match to both a V gene segment and a J gene segment. Rearrangements were called productive when the CDR3 lacked stop codons and stayed in frame with V and J; all others were non-productive. CDR3 was defined by IMGT convention, running from the second conserved V-encoded cysteine to the conserved J-encoded phenylalanine. The earlier analysis of some 550 of the donors excluded any sequence lacking an unambiguous match to a single V gene segment. An earlier analysis of several hundred of the donors called V segments functional above 56.7% productive rearrangements and segregating when the between-donor standard deviation exceeded 5%. To diagnose cytomegalovirus status from the catalog of TCR beta chain sequences, a statistical classification framework was built. V and J gene assignment, in a later analysis, came from comparing TCR nucleotide sequences with IMGT/GENE-DB human TR gene sequences. The TCRdist pipeline was used in a later analysis to assign CDR3 sequences and most-parsimonious VDJ recombination scenarios. In a later analysis, every TCR beta chain was defined by the combination of its CDR3 amino acid sequence and its V-gene family, and reads without a unique V-gene family were dropped. In a later analysis, approximately 590 highly shared, low-generation-probability nucleotide sequences were removed to address suspected cross-contamination and a sequencing artifact. In a later analysis, a clonal expansion index was calculated for each public chain from normalized within-repertoire ranks of inferred template counts. In a later analysis, generation probabilities were computed with a VDJ recombination model fitted to out-of-frame rearrangements, and the resulting probabilities were checked against IGoR. Hypergeometric tests were used in a later analysis to score TCR-TCR, TCR-HLA and TCR-CMV co-occurrence, with a repertoire-size bias correction applied to the TCR pairs. A later analysis estimated false discovery rates by permuting HLA or CMV assignments 20 times. In a later analysis, co-occurring TCRs were grouped using DBSCAN, with TCRdist sequence similarity added in when clustering inside HLA-allele-positive subsets. Repertoires with fewer than 30,000 or more than 120,000 public chains were left out of co-occurrence clustering, as were about 5 repertoires with anomalous nucleotide sharing. As stored in TCRdb, this immuneACCESS dataset retains in-frame rearrangements with V and J assigned. A fraction of the clones does not appear; measured against another copy, unresolved V genes explain less than half of the discrepancy, and the remainder lacks a known reason. The DNA gave D and trimming, while V, J and clone size come from that table. For this sample the table gives around 150,000 clones, of which 80% to 85% were detected only once. The leading ten clones occupy roughly 2.1% of the sample.

Study-wide findings and limitations: Because some donors lacked HLA typing at each locus, the association tests relied only on the typed subset. The presence/absence analyses assumed that sequencing depth was roughly uniform across donors, and that assumption may not be true. Seventeen rarely observed V segments, including chromosome 9 orphons, were excluded from the earlier analysis of some 590 of the donors because counts were too low. The authors suggested that the approach could potentially be generalized to other disease states and immunological phenotypes. According to a later analysis, TCR association rates differed among HLA loci, with DRB1 alleles showing the most associated TCRs and HLA-C alleles showing the fewest. In the study, roughly 160 TCR beta chains were listed as associated with cytomegalovirus. In a later analysis, HLA-associated TCR beta chains showed more clonal expansion and lower generation probabilities than non-associated chains that were equally common. Broadly in line with IMGT annotations, most TCR beta V segments showed up in productive rearrangements about 90% or about 30% of the time in an earlier analysis of 450 to 600 of the donors. A cluster of highly shared sequence variants was judged likely to represent a technical artifact of the sequencing pipeline. Most CMV-associated TCR beta chains appeared to be HLA-restricted in a later analysis, and the HLA associations seemed to be driven largely by CMV exposure. A later analysis reported that several top co-occurrence clusters appeared linked to parvovirus B19, influenza, CMV and Epstein-Barr virus. The 87-base-pair reads could not distinguish some IMGT-functional V segments, including TRBV6-2 and TRBV6-3, so those segments were excluded. The classifier was reported to diagnose cytomegalovirus status with high specificity and sensitivity in both the original and validation cohorts. A further reported finding was that TCR beta sequences accurately predicted the HLA-A and HLA-B alleles for most subjects in the first cohort. In a later analysis, about 17,000 TCR beta sequences were associated with specific HLA alleles at a false discovery rate of 0.05. Across donors, most TCR sequences were observed very rarely, whereas some public TCRs were present in many individuals. When HLA alleles, especially DR and DQ, strongly co-occurred, TCR associations were difficult to assign to individual alleles. A later genetic analysis associated a missense DCLRE1C variant with V-gene and J-gene trimming of TCR beta chains, and an independent cohort replicated the association. A few of the identified cytomegalovirus-associated TCR beta chains were confirmed in vitro to be specific for cytomegalovirus antigens. The cohort was sequenced for TCR beta chains only, and without alpha or paired-chain data the features that could be detected were limited. According to a later genetic analysis, donors in an Asian-associated ancestry cluster had fewer N-insertions in productive TCRs than the approximately 650-donor mean. Linkage disequilibrium might explain the correlated functional status among segregating V segments, but an unknown experimental factor could not be excluded. CMV serostatus was the only immune exposure information available for the cohort.

The CDR3 starts with the cysteine, ends with the phenylalanine, and has 17 residues. Just CDR3 DNA is preserved here, 51 bases in frame from base 1. The germline V gene (reference sequence) specifies SEHNR as CDR1 and FQNEAQ as CDR2. The V end gives up 5 bases and the J end 9 bases, leaving 10 bases in the junction not matched to a gene. The TCR originated in a man younger than 35 in good health and CMV-seronegative. Source material: PBMCs. The chain employs TRBV7-9 and TRBJ2-1; 16 junctional bases match TRBD2. The nucleotide sequence reads TGTGCCAGCAGCCCCTCAGGGACTAGCGGGGGGGCTCGTGAGCAGTTCTTC. This codes for CASSPSGTSGGAREQFF.